The 9 T cell receptor beta chains below come from one sample, sequenced in a study of cytomegalovirus exposure and HLA in healthy donors. PCR involved 60 Vbeta and 13 Jbeta primers. Libraries were prepared by immunoSEQ multiplex PCR; TCRdb keeps only in-frame clonotypes and omits some of them. The sample lists 100,000 to 150,000 clones; roughly 80% were seen once. The sample was PBMCs. These receptor sequences come from a man aged 30 to 39 in good health and CMV-seronegative.

The chain joins TRBV6-5 to TRBJ2-7, with TRBD1 as a possible D gene (5 bases). There are 14 residues in the CDR3. Germline V gene lookup returns CDR1 MNHEY and CDR2 SVGAGI. V was clipped by 0 bases and J by 1 base, with 7 bases between them. CDR3: CASSYSDRSYEQYF. The CDR3 DNA sequence: TGTGCCAGCAGTTACTCAGACAGATCCTACGAGCAGTACTTC.

Comments on this clone: Its ends do not fully match the called genes, so a read error is possible. This specimen includes other DNA sequences encoding the same CDR3. The J gene is TRBJ2-2, the V gene TRBV11-3; possibly TRBD2 for D (5 bases). The length of the CDR3 is 15 residues. CDR1 is SGHNT and CDR2 is YENEEA in the germline V gene. The CDR3, as DNA: TGTGCCAGCAGCTTAGAGGGCGTGCCGACCGGGGAGCTGTTCTTT. The encoded protein is CASSLEGVPTGELFF.

The chain recombines TRBV19 with TRBJ2-5; D possibly corresponds to TRBD1 (7 bases). Germline V CDR1 and CDR2: LNHDA, SQIVND (reference sequence). V lost 6 bases, J lost 5 bases, and 13 bases lay in between. This CDR3 region has 13 residues. The CDR3 DNA reads TGTGCCAGTAGGGAGGGGGCCCGGGAGACCCAGTACTTC. It encodes CASREGARETQYF.

This clone was found once. V gene TRBV19 combines with J gene TRBJ2-1; 8 nucleotides line up with TRBD1. Trimming removed 7 bases from V and 0 bases from J; junction bases left unmatched: 5. In germline, CDR1 is LNHDA, CDR2 SQIVND (reference sequence). This CDR3 is 15 amino acids long. The CDR3 coding sequence is TGTGCCAGTACCTGGACAGGGAGCTCCTACAATGAGCAGTTCTTC. Translating gives CASTWTGSSYNEQFF.

The chain combines TRBV15 with TRBJ1-5; TRBD1 matches 8 bases. Germline V gene data show CDR1 as LNHNV and CDR2 as YYDKDF (reference sequence). The CDR3 covers 17 residues. V was clipped by 0 bases and J by 5 bases; unmatched bases: 9. The chain's CDR3 is CATSRDSVRGQDQPQHF. CDR3 bases: TGTGCCACCAGCAGAGATTCTGTCAGGGGGCAAGATCAGCCCCAGCATTTT.

This chain uses TRBV18 with TRBJ2-1; D perhaps matches TRBD1 (6 bases). With 1 base removed from V and 6 bases from J, the gap between germline ends came to 10 bases. Germline-derived CDR1 and CDR2 are KGHSH and LQKENI. The CDR3 runs 14 residues. DNA of the CDR3: TGTGCCAGCTCACCACGGACAGTCACCAATGAGCAGTTCTTC. Protein: CASSPRTVTNEQFF. Full variable domain (remainder filled in from reference TRBV18 and TRBJ2-1): NAGVMQNPRHLVRRRGQEARLRCSPMKGHSHVYWYRQLPEEGLKFMVYLQKENIIDESGMPKERFSAEFPKEGPSILRIQQVVRGDSAAYFCASSPRTVTNEQFFGPGTRLTVL.

The chain carries TRBV2 and TRBJ1-1; 10 nucleotides align to TRBD1. The CDR3 contains 15 residues. J lost 6 bases, V lost 5 bases, and 9 bases had no gene match. Germline lookup yields CDR1 SNHLY and CDR2 FYNNEI. The CDR3 DNA reads TGTGCCAGCAGTTCCCCGGACAGGGGGATCGCTGAAGCTTTCTTT. Its protein is CASSSPDRGIAEAFF.

This clone was detected a few times. The V call is TRBV4-1, the J call TRBJ2-1; 7 bases align to TRBD2. The CDR3 totals 16 residues. V shed 4 bases and J 8 bases; nucleotides not matched to a gene: 14. CDR1 MGHRA and CDR2 YSYEKL come from the germline V gene. The CDR3 DNA sequence: TGCGCCAGCAGCCCCAGCGCGAGGGAGGGCCGCTATGAGCAGTTCTTC. It translates to CASSPSAREGRYEQFF.

The chain employs TRBV9 and TRBJ1-5; perhaps TRBD1 as D (6 bases). V gave up 4 bases and J gave up 6 bases, with 14 bases separating them. This CDR3 contains 14 residues. Germline CDR1 reads SGDLS; CDR2 reads YYNGEE. CDR3 coding DNA: TGTGCCAGCAGCCCAACAGGGTTTTTTCAGCCCCAGCATTTT. Its protein is CASSPTGFFQPQHF.